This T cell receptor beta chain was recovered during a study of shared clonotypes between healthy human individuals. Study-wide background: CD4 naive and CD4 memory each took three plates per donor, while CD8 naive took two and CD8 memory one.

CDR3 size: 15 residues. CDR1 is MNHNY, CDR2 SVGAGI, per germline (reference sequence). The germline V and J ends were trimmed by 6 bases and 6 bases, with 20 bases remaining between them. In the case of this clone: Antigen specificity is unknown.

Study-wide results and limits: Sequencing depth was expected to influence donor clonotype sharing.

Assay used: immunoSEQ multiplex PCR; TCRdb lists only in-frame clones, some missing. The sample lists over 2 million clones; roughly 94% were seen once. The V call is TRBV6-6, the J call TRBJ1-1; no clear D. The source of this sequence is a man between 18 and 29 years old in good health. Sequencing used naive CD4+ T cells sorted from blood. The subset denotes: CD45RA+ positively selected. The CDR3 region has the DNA TGTGCCAGCAGCCAACTAGAGATTACAAGAGCTGAAGCTTTCTTT. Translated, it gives CASSQLEITRAEAFF.